The clone carrying this T cell receptor beta chain occurred a few times. Its antigen is still unknown. This entry is derived from a study of OX40 agonist ivuxolimab in advanced cancers. Study overall: Patients in the trial were receiving intravenous ivuxolimab every 2 weeks, at doses of 0.01 to 10 mg/kg.

Clones were read by immunoSEQ multiplex PCR, and TCRdb kept only the in-frame ones, dropping some. The sample includes approximately 90,000 clones, about 90% of them seen just once. Study results and caveats: The average count of expanded clones was higher among CD8+ T cells than among CD4+.

The length of the CDR3 is 14 residues. Between the trimmed V and J ends, which lost 2 bases and 7 bases, there was a span of 12 bases. Germline assignment: CDR1 MDHEN and CDR2 SYDVKM. Source: CD4+ or CD8+ T cells sorted from blood, taken in a trial of the OX40 agonist ivuxolimab. This chain links TRBV28 with TRBJ2-1; no reliable D call. The origin of this receptor is an adult with an advanced solid tumor such as melanoma, head and neck, liver or kidney cancer. CDR3 loop: CASSLREGRNEQFF. The CDR3 DNA reads TGTGCCAGCAGTTTACGTGAAGGGCGGAATGAGCAGTTCTTC.